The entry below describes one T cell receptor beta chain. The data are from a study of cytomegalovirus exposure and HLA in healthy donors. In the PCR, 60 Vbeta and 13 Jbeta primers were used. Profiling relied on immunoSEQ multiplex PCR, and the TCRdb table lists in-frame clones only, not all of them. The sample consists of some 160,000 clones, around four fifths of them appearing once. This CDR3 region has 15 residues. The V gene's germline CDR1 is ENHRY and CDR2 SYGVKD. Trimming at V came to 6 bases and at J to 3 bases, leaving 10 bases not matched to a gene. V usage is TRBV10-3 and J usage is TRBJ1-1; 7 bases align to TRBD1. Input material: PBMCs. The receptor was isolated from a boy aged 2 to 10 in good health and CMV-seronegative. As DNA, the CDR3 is TGTGCCATCAGGGCCGACAGGGAACCCCACACTGAAGCTTTCTTT. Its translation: CAIRADREPHTEAFF.